This TCR beta chain was identified during a study of T-cell memory formation after mild COVID-19. This clonotype was recorded a few times. Its antigen remains unknown. Trimming pared 1 base from V and 2 bases from J, leaving 6 bases between. The V gene's germline CDR1 is LGHDT and CDR2 YNNKEL (reference sequence). The CDR3 loop spans 13 amino acids. Via MiXCR, TCRdb re-called the 5' RACE reads, giving one row per CDR3 protein. Of about 190,000 distinct CDR3 sequences listed, approximately 16% were seen once; the top ten hold 2% to 2.5%. Study-level results: Contracting CD8+ clones were enriched in EMRA, CD4+ mainly in CM and EM.

Sequencing was carried out using PBMCs or a T cell subset sorted from them (not recorded which). This sequence originates from an adult woman who had mild COVID-19 (a few samples of this study predate the infection). Cell type and time point are not known. The rearrangement joins TRBV3-1 to TRBJ2-7, with D hard to call. CDR3 bases: TGTGCCAGCAGCCAAGCCCTGACCTACGAGCAGTACTTC. Translated: CASSQALTYEQYF.